The 5 T cell receptor beta chains presented below share a single source sample, sequenced in a study of blood T cell repertoires in COVID-19. Assay: immunoSEQ multiplex PCR; the TCRdb copy retains only in-frame clones and omits some. Of around 300,000 clones in the sample, around 87% were seen once. What was sequenced was PBMCs or T cells enriched from blood (not recorded which). These receptors all stem from a woman aged 30 to 39 who had recovered from COVID-19.

The rearrangement uses TRBV29-1 and TRBJ2-2; the match to TRBD1 covers 8 bases. This CDR3 contains 14 residues. CDR1 is SQVTM and CDR2 is ANQGSEA in the germline V gene. V lost 2 bases and J lost 3; bases outside the gene matches: 2. The CDR3 coding sequence is TGCAGCGTTGAACCGGACAGGGACACCGGGGAGCTGTTTTTT. This encodes CSVEPDRDTGELFF.

The V and J genes are TRBV24-1 and TRBJ2-3; no clear D. Germline V CDR1 and CDR2: KGHDR, SFDVKD. V was trimmed by 6 bases and J by 4 bases, leaving 13 bases between them. The CDR3 has 14 residues. The CDR3 sequence: CATSQATVSDTQYF. The CDR3 nucleotides are TGTGCCACCAGTCAAGCGACGGTGTCAGATACGCAGTATTTT.

The gene calls are TRBV6-6 and TRBJ1-5; 7 bases match TRBD1. CDR3 length: 16 amino acids. Germline assignment: CDR1 MNHNY and CDR2 SVGAGI (reference sequence). With 7 bases clipped from V and 3 bases from J, the junction kept 12 bases outside the gene matches. The CDR3: CASTQDRAALNQPQHF. Written as DNA, the CDR3 is TGTGCCAGCACTCAAGACAGGGCCGCACTCAATCAGCCCCAGCATTTT.

The genes are TRBV12-3 or TRBV12-4 and TRBJ2-3; D is unclear. The V and J ends lost 8 bases and 2 bases respectively, with 11 bases between them. The CDR3 has 13 amino acids. The CDR3 spells CASGLQITDTQYF. The CDR3 bases are TGTGCCAGCGGGTTACAGATCACAGATACGCAGTATTTT.

The chain carries TRBV25-1 and TRBJ2-3; D is undetermined. Trimming removed 5 bases from V and 6 bases from J, with 6 bases in between. The CDR3 sequence is 11 residues long. Germline values: CDR1 MGHDK, CDR2 SYGVNS. In DNA form, the CDR3 reads TGTGCCAGCAGTACGGTGGATACGCAGTATTTT. Translated: CASSTVDTQYF. Filled out from reference TRBV25-1 and TRBJ2-3, the complete variable domain reads EADIYQTPRYLVIGTGKKITLECSQTMGHDKMYWYQQDPGMELHLIHYSYGVNSTEKGDLSSESTVSRIRTEHFPLTLESARPSHTSQYLCASSTVDTQYFGPGTRLTVL.